The 19 T cell receptor beta chains given below trace back to one sample, sequenced in a study of blood T cell repertoires in COVID-19. The data were produced by immunoSEQ multiplex PCR, yet TCRdb's version contains in-frame clones alone and is incomplete. The sample consists of 210,000 or so clones, 83% of them appearing once. The source material was PBMCs or T cells enriched from blood (not recorded which). The receptors derive from a woman aged 45 to 65 who had been exposed to COVID-19.

The CDR3 spells CASSLSGWAFGGAVDYEQFF. Written as DNA, the CDR3 is TGTGCCAGCAGTTTATCGGGTTGGGCCTTCGGCGGGGCCGTAGATTATGAGCAGTTCTTC. This chain uses TRBV27 with TRBJ2-1, with D tentatively TRBD2 (6 bases). Trimming stripped 0 bases from V and 8 bases from J, with 29 bases between. CDR3 size: 20 residues. Germline V gene data show CDR1 as MNHEY and CDR2 as SMNVEV (reference sequence).

This clone has just one count. CDR3 in DNA: TGTGCCAGCAGCTTGACGGGAGGCACTGAAGCTTTCTTT. It yields the protein CASSLTGGTEAFF. This chain uses TRBV5-4 with TRBJ1-1; D call uncertain. The CDR3 has 13 residues. Germline assignment: CDR1 SGHNT and CDR2 YYREEE (reference sequence). Trimming took 1 base from V and 4 from J, leaving 8 bases between them.

This clone occurred many times. This chain links TRBV5-6 with TRBJ2-7; 8 bases map to TRBD1. The trim removed 4 bases at V and 1 base at J, leaving 4 bases unmatched. Germline V gene lookup returns CDR1 SGHDT and CDR2 YYEEEE. CDR3 length: 14 amino acids. The CDR3 loop is CASSPQGVSYEQYF. DNA for the CDR3: TGTGCCAGCAGCCCACAGGGGGTATCCTACGAGCAGTACTTC.

The chain uses TRBV2 and TRBJ1-3, with D perhaps matching TRBD1 (6 bases). V dropped 5 bases and J dropped 2 bases, with 13 bases sitting between them. This CDR3 has 15 amino acids. Germline V CDR1 and CDR2: SNHLY, FYNNEI. Written as DNA, the CDR3 is TGTGCCAGCAGTCGTCAGGGGTTCGCTGGAAACACCATATATTTT. Amino acids: CASSRQGFAGNTIYF.

CDR3 sequence: CASGSGGATEAFF. The CDR3 region has the DNA TGTGCTAGTGGTTCGGGGGGGGCGACTGAAGCTTTCTTT. This chain joins TRBV12-5 and TRBJ1-1, with a possible D match to TRBD1 (6 bases). Germline CDR1 and CDR2: LGHNT and FRNRAP. V lost 4 bases, J lost 5 bases, and 11 bases lay in between. The length of the CDR3 is 13 residues. Based on the CDR3 plus reference TRBV12-5 and TRBJ1-1, the full variable domain is DARVTQTPRHKVTEMGQEVTMRCQPILGHNTVFWYRQTMMQGLELLAYFRNRAPLDDSGMPKDRFSAEMPDATLATLKIQPSEPRDSAVYFCASGSGGATEAFFGQGTRLTVV.

This chain connects TRBV2 to TRBJ2-5; 8 bases are shared with TRBD2. This CDR3 is 15 amino acids long. Germline V gene lookup returns CDR1 SNHLY and CDR2 FYNNEI. V lost 5 bases and J lost 2; bases outside the gene matches: 7. The CDR3 DNA follows: TGTGCCAGCAGTACGCGGGGGGCCCCTCAAGAGACCCAGTACTTC. Translated: CASSTRGAPQETQYF.

The chain employs TRBV15 and TRBJ1-1; the D is unclear. Trimming left V 2 bases short and J 0 bases short, with 16 bases between. Germline CDR1 and CDR2: LNHNV and YYDKDF (reference sequence). The CDR3 consists of 17 residues. This chain's CDR3 is CATSRYQTGALNTEAFF. The CDR3 DNA reads TGTGCCACCAGCAGATACCAGACGGGAGCCCTGAACACTGAAGCTTTCTTT.

This chain uses TRBV12-5 with TRBJ1-2; D remains ambiguous. CDR1 and CDR2 from the germline V gene are LGHNT and FRNRAP. Deletions cut 4 bases from V and 8 bases from J, with 11 bases between. This CDR3 has 12 residues. The CDR3 region is CASGSRALGYTF. CDR3 nucleotides: TGTGCTAGTGGTTCGAGGGCCCTCGGCTACACCTTC. The whole variable domain, remainder taken from reference TRBV12-5 and TRBJ1-2, is DARVTQTPRHKVTEMGQEVTMRCQPILGHNTVFWYRQTMMQGLELLAYFRNRAPLDDSGMPKDRFSAEMPDATLATLKIQPSEPRDSAVYFCASGSRALGYTFGSGTRLTVV.

The V call is TRBV2, the J call TRBJ1-2, with 8 bases lining up with TRBD1. The CDR3 sequence is 11 residues long. Germline values: CDR1 SNHLY, CDR2 FYNNEI. After removal of 6 bases from V and 8 bases from J, the junction contained 2 bases not matched to a gene. CDR3 nucleotide sequence: TGTGCCAGCAGGGACAGGGACGGCTACACCTTC. Its protein product is CASRDRDGYTF. The full variable domain, completed using reference TRBV2 and TRBJ1-2, is EPEVTQTPSHQVTQMGQEVILRCVPISNHLYFYWYRQILGQKVEFLVSFYNNEISEKSEIFDDQFSVERPDGSNFTLKIRSTKLEDSAMYFCASRDRDGYTFGSGTRLTVV.

This chain uses TRBV6-2 or TRBV6-3 with TRBJ2-5; no clear D gene. Looked up from germline, CDR1 is MNHEY and CDR2 is SVGEGT. The CDR3 is made up of 12 amino acids. Trimming pared 5 bases from V and 5 bases from J, leaving 9 bases between. CDR3 DNA sequence: TGTGCCAGCAGTGCCCCCGGGGAGACCCAGTACTTC. Protein sequence: CASSAPGETQYF.

The V call is TRBV27, the J call TRBJ2-5; 8 bases are shared with TRBD1. Germline values: CDR1 MNHEY, CDR2 SMNVEV (reference sequence). V was clipped by 6 bases and J by 4 bases; unmatched bases: 10. This CDR3 is built from 15 residues. CDR3 amino acids: CASRGQGAFGETQYF. In nucleotides, the CDR3 is TGTGCCAGCAGAGGGCAGGGGGCTTTTGGAGAGACCCAGTACTTC.

The sample holds one count of this clone. This chain connects TRBV9 to TRBJ1-1, with D maybe TRBD1 (5 bases). The V and J ends lost 6 bases and 2 bases respectively, with 11 bases between them. The CDR3 spans 13 residues. Per germline, CDR1 SGDLS and CDR2 YYNGEE. CDR3 bases: TGTGCCAGCACCCGGGGGTTTAACACTGAAGCTTTCTTT. It translates to CASTRGFNTEAFF.

The V and J genes are TRBV5-8 and TRBJ1-3, with D possibly TRBD1 on 6 matching bases. There are 15 residues in the CDR3. The germline V gene has CDR1 SGHTS and CDR2 YDEGEE. The V end was cut by 2 bases, the J end by 4 bases, with 13 bases between. The chain's CDR3 is CASSFRGLGGNTIYF. DNA of the CDR3: TGTGCCAGCAGCTTCAGGGGCCTAGGAGGAAACACCATATATTTT.

CDR3 loop: CASIRRESSYNEQFF. The CDR3 nucleotides read TGTGCCAGTATTAGGCGGGAGAGCTCCTACAATGAGCAGTTCTTC. The chain combines TRBV2 with TRBJ2-1, with 7 bases aligning to TRBD2. The CDR3 is made up of 15 amino acids. Germline CDR1 is SNHLY and CDR2 is FYNNEI. Losses at the gene ends were 9 bases for V and 0 bases for J; bases not matched to a gene: 8.

The chain links TRBV18 to TRBJ1-3, with TRBD1 matching 7 bases. With 3 bases clipped from V and 3 bases from J, the junction kept 5 bases outside the gene matches. The CDR3 spans 15 residues. Per the germline V gene, CDR1 is KGHSH and CDR2 is LQKENI. CDR3 sequence reads: CASSPDRTFGNTIYF. CDR3 DNA: TGTGCCAGCTCACCGGACAGGACTTTTGGAAACACCATATATTTT.

This clone was counted only a few times. This chain joins TRBV28 and TRBJ1-5; maybe TRBD1 (6 bases). The V end was cut by 7 bases, the J end by 2 bases, with 18 bases between. CDR3 length: 16 amino acids. The germline V gene encodes CDR1 MDHEN and CDR2 SYDVKM. The CDR3 sequence is CASTPPTGWGNQPQHF. The CDR3 region has the DNA TGTGCCAGCACACCCCCAACAGGGTGGGGCAATCAGCCCCAGCATTTT.

The chain employs TRBV5-4 and TRBJ1-2, with 8 nucleotides matching TRBD1. V lost 1 base and J lost 8; bases outside the gene matches: 7. The CDR3 covers 14 residues. Germline lookup yields CDR1 SGHNT and CDR2 YYREEE (reference sequence). CDR3 in amino acids: CASSLPRTGRGYTF. CDR3 sequence (DNA): TGTGCCAGCAGCTTGCCCCGGACAGGGAGAGGCTACACCTTC.

In this sample, this clone turned up once. This chain connects TRBV6-4 to TRBJ1-5; TRBD1 agrees at 9 bases. The CDR3 is 16 amino acids. Germline loops: CDR1 MRHNA, CDR2 SNTAGT. Unmatched junction bases numbered 16, after V lost 11 bases and J lost 5 bases. CDR3 sequence reads: CACPRCGTGIYQPQHF. For the CDR3, the DNA is TGTGCCTGCCCCCGTTGCGGGACAGGGATTTATCAGCCCCAGCATTTT.

This clone turned up a few times. The chain combines TRBV5-1 with TRBJ1-2; no clear D. Trimming stripped 0 bases from V and 5 bases from J, with 23 bases between. The CDR3 is 18 residues long. CDR1 SGHRS and CDR2 YFSETQ come from the germline V gene. This chain's CDR3 is CASSLVPGNNRVGYGYTF. The CDR3 coding sequence is TGCGCCAGCAGCTTGGTTCCGGGAAATAATCGGGTGGGTTATGGCTACACCTTC.